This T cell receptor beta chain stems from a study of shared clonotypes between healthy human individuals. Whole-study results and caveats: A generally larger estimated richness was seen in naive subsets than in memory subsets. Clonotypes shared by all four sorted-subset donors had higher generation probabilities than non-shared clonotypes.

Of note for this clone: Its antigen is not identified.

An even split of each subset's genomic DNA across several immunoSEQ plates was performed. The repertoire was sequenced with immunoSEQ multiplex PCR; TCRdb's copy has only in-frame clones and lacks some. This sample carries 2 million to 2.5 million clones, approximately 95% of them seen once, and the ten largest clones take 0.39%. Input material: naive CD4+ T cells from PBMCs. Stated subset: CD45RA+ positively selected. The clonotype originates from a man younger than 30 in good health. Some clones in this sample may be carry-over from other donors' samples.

The CDR3 spells CASSNNNQPQHF. CDR3 coding DNA: TGTGCCAGCAGCAATAACAATCAGCCCCAGCATTTT. The rearrangement links TRBV9 to TRBJ1-5; D remains ambiguous. V dropped 4 bases and J dropped 3 bases, with 5 bases sitting between them. Germline V gene lookup returns CDR1 SGDLS and CDR2 YYNGEE. The CDR3 is 12 amino acids.